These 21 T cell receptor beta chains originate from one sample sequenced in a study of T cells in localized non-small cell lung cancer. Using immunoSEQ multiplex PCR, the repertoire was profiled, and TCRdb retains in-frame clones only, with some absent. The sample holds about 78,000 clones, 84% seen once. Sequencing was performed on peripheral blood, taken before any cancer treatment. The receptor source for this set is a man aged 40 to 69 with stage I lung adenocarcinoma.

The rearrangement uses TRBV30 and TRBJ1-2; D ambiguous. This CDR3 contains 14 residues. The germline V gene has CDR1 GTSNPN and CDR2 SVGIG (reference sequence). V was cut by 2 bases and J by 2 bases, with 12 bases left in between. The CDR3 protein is CAWSQGNGNYGYTF. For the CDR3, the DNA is TGTGCCTGGAGTCAAGGGAACGGGAACTATGGCTACACCTTC.

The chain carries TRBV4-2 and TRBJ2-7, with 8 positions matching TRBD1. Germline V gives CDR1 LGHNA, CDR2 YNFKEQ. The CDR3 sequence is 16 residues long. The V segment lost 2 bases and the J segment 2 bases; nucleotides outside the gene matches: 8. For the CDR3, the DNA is TGTGCCAGCAGCCAACCGGGGGCGACAGGGGCCTACGAGCAGTACTTC. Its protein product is CASSQPGATGAYEQYF.

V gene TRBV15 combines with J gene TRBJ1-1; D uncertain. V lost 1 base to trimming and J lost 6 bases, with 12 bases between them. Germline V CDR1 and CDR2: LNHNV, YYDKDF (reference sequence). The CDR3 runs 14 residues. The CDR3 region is CATSRVEGSAEAFF. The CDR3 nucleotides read TGTGCCACCAGCAGAGTAGAGGGATCCGCTGAAGCTTTCTTT.

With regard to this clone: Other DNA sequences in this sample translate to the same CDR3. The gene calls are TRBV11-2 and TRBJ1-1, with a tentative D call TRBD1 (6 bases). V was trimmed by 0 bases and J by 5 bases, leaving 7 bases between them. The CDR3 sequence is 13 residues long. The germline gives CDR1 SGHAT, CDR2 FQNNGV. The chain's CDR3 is CASSLDRGTEAFF. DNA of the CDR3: TGTGCCAGCAGCTTAGACAGGGGAACTGAAGCTTTCTTT.

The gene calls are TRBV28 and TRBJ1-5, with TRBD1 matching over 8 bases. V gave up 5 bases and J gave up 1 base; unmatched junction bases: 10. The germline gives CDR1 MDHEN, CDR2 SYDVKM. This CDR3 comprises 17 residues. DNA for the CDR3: TGTGCCAGCAGTCCAAGACAGGGGTTGACGAGCAATCAGCCCCAGCATTTT. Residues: CASSPRQGLTSNQPQHF.

The CDR3, as DNA: TGTGCCAGCAGGCGGGCAGCCTCCTACGAGCAGTACTTC. Protein sequence: CASRRAASYEQYF. The chain uses TRBV6-1 and TRBJ2-7; tentative D call: TRBD2 (5 bases). The CDR3 runs 13 residues. V was pared by 6 bases and J by 0 bases, with 9 bases between. Germline-derived CDR1 and CDR2 are MNHNS and SASEGT.

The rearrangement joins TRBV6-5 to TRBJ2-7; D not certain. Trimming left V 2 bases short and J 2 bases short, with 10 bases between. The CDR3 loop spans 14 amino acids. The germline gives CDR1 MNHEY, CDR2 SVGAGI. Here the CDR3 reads CASSYDRPTYEQYF. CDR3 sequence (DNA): TGTGCCAGCAGTTACGATAGGCCGACCTACGAGCAGTACTTC.

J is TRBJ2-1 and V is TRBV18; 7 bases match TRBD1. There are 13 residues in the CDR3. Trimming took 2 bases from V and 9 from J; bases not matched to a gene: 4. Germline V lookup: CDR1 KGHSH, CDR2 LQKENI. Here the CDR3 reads CASSPNRGGEQFF. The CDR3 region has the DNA TGTGCCAGCTCACCAAACAGGGGCGGTGAGCAGTTCTTC. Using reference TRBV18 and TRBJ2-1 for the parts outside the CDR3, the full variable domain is NAGVMQNPRHLVRRRGQEARLRCSPMKGHSHVYWYRQLPEEGLKFMVYLQKENIIDESGMPKERFSAEFPKEGPSILRIQQVVRGDSAAYFCASSPNRGGEQFFGPGTRLTVL.

The CDR3 reads CASSAVVNGLAFF. The DNA for the CDR3 is TGTGCCAGCAGCGCGGTCGTCAATGGTTTAGCTTTCTTT. The V and J genes are TRBV6-5 and TRBJ1-1; no clear D gene. The V gene's germline CDR1 is MNHEY and CDR2 SVGAGI. Trimming shortened V by 6 bases and J by 10 bases, and 18 bases separated the two germline ends. The CDR3 spans 13 residues.

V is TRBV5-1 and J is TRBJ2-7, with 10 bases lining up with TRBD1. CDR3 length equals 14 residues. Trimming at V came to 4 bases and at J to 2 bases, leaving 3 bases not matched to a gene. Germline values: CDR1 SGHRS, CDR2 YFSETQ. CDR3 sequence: CASSPDRGTYEQYF. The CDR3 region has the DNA TGCGCCAGCAGCCCGGACAGGGGGACCTACGAGCAGTACTTC.

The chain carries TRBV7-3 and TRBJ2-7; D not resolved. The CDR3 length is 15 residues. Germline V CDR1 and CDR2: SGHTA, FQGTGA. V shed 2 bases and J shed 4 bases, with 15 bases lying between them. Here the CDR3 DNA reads TGTGCCAGCAGCTTATCTGCGACCGGGCCTTACGAGCAGTACTTC. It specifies CASSLSATGPYEQYF. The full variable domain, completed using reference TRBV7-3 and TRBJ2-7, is GAGVSQTPSNKVTEKGKYVELRCDPISGHTALYWYRQSLGQGPEFLIYFQGTGAADDSGLPNDRFFAVRPEGSVSTLKIQRTERGDSAVYLCASSLSATGPYEQYFGPGTRLTVT.

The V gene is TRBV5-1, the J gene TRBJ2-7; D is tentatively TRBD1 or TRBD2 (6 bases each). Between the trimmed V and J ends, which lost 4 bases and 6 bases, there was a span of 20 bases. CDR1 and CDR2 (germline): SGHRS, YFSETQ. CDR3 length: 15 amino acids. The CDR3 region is CASSPGRGPRGEQYF. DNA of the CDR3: TGCGCCAGCAGCCCTGGACGGGGGCCTAGGGGCGAGCAGTACTTC.

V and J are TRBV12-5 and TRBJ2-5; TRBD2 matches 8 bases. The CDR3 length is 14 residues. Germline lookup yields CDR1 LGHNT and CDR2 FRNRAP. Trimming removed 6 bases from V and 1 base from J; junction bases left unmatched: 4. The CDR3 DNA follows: TGTGCTAGTGGGGGACTAGGCCCCCAAGAGACCCAGTACTTC. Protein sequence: CASGGLGPQETQYF.

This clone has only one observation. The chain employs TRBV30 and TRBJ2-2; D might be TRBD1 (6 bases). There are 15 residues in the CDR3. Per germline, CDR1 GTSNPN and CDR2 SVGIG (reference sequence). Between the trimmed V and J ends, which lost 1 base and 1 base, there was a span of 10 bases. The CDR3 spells CAWSALDRNTGELFF. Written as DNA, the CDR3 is TGTGCCTGGAGTGCCTTGGACAGGAACACCGGGGAGCTGTTTTTT.

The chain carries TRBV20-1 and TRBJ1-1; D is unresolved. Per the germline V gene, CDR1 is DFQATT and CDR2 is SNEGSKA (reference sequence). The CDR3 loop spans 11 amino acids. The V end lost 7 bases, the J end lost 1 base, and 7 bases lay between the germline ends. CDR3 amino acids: CSGVENTEAFF. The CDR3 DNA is TGCAGTGGTGTCGAGAACACTGAAGCTTTCTTT.

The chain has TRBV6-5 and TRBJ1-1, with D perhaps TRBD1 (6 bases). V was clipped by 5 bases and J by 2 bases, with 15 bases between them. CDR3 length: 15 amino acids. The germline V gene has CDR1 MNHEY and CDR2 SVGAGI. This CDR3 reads CASSPPRGQNTEAFF. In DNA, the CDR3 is TGTGCCAGCAGTCCCCCGCGGGGACAAAACACTGAAGCTTTCTTT.

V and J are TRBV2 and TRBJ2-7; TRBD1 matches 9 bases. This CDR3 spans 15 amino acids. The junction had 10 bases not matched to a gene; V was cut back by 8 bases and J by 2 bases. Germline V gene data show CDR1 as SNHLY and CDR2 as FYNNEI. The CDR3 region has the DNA TGTGCCAGCTTCCGGGGAGGGACAGGGACCTACGAGCAGTACTTC. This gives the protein CASFRGGTGTYEQYF.

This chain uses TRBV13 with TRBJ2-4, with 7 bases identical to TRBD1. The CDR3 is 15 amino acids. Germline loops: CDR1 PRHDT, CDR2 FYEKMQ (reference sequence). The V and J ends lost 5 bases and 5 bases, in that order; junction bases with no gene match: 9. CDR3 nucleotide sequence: TGTGCCAGCAGCATCCTCGACAGGGTCCAAAACATTCAGTACTTC. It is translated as CASSILDRVQNIQYF.

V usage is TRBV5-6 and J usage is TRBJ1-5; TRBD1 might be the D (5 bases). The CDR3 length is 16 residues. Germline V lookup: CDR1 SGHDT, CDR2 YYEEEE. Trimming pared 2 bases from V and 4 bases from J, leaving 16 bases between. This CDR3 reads CASSLGYTGGNQPQHF. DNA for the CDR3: TGTGCCAGCAGCTTAGGGTACACAGGCGGTAATCAGCCCCAGCATTTT.

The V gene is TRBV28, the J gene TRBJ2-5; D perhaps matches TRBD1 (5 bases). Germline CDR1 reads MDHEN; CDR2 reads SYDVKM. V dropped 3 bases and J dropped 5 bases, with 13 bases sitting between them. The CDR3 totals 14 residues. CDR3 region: CASSLSGSGETQYF. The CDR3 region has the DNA TGTGCCAGCAGTTTGTCAGGGTCAGGGGAGACCCAGTACTTC.

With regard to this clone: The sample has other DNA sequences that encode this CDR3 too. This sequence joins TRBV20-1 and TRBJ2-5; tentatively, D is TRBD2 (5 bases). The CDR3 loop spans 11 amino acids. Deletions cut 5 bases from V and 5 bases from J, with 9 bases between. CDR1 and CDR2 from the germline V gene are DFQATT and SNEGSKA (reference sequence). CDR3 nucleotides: TGCAGTGCTCGGACTGTGGAGACCCAGTACTTC. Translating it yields CSARTVETQYF.